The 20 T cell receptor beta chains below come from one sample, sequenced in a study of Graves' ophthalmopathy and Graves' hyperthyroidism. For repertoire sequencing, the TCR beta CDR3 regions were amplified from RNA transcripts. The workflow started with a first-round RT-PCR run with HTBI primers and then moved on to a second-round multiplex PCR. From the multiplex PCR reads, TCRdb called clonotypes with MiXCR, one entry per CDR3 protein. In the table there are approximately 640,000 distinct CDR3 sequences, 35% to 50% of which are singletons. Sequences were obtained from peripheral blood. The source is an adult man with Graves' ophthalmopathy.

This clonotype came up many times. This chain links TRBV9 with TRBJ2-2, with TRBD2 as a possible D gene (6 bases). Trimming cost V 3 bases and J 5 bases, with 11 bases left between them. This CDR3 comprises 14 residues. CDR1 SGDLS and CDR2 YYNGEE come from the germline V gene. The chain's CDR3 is CASSAGGRTGELFF. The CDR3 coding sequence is TGTGCCAGCAGCGCAGGAGGGCGTACCGGGGAGCTGTTTTTT. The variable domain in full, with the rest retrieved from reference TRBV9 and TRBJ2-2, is DSGVTQTPKHLITATGQRVTLRCSPRSGDLSVYWYQQSLDQGLQFLIQYYNGEERAKGNILERFSAQQFPDLHSELNLSSLELGDSALYFCASSAGGRTGELFFGEGSRLTVL.

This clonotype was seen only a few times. The CDR3 DNA is TGTGCCAGCAGTAGCGGGAAAAGCTCCTACAATGAGCAGTTCTTC. Encoded protein: CASSSGKSSYNEQFF. The chain has TRBV11-2 and TRBJ2-1; 8 bases agree with TRBD2. Germline trimming cut 6 bases from V and 0 bases from J; bases unmatched to any gene: 4. Germline-derived CDR1 and CDR2 are SGHAT and FQNNGV. The CDR3 has 15 residues.

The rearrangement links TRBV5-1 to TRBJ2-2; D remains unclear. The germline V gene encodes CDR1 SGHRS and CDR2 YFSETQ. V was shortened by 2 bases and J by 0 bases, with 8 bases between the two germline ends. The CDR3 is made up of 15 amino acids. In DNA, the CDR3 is TGCGCCAGCAGCTTAGCGCTAGCGAACACCGGGGAGCTGTTTTTT. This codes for CASSLALANTGELFF. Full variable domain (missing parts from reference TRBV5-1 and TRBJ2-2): KAGVTQTPRYLIKTRGQQVTLSCSPISGHRSVSWYQQTPGQGLQFLFEYFSETQRNKGNFPGRFSGRQFSNSRSEMNVSTLELGDSALYLCASSLALANTGELFFGEGSRLTVL.

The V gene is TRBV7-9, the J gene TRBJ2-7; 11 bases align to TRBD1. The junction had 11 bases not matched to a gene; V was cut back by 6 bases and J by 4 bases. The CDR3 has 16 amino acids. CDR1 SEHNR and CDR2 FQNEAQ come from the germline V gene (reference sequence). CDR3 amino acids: CASRPFEGQGAYEQYF. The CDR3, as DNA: TGTGCCAGCAGGCCTTTTGAAGGACAGGGGGCTTACGAGCAGTACTTC.

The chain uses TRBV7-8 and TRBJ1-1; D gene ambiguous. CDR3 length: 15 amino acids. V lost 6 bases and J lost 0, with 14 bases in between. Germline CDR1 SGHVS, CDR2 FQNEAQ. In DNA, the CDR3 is TGTGCCAGCAGTCAAACTTGGGCGGTGAACACTGAAGCTTTCTTT. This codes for CASSQTWAVNTEAFF.

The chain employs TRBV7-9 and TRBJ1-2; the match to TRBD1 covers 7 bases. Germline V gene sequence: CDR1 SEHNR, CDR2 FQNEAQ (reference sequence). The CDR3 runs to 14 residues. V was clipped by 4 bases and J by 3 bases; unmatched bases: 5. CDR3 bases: TGTGCCAGCAGCTCTACGACAGGGTACTATGGCTACACCTTC. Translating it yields CASSSTTGYYGYTF.

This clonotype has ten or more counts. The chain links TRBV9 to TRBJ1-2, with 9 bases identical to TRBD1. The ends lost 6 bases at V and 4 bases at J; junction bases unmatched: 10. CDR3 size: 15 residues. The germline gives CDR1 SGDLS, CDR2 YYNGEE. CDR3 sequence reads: CASTKTGTGPYGYTF. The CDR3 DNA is TGTGCCAGCACCAAGACCGGGACAGGGCCCTATGGCTACACCTTC.

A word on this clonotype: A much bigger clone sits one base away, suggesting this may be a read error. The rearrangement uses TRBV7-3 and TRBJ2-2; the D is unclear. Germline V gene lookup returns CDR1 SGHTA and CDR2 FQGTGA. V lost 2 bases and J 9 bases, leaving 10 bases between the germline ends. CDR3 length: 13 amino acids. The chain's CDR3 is CASSLQITRELFF. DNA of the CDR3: TGTGCCAGCAGCTTACAGATAACCAGGGAGCTGTTTTTT.

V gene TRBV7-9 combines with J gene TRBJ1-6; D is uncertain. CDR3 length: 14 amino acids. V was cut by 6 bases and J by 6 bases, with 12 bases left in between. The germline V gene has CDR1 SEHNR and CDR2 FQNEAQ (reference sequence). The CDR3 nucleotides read TGTGCCAGCAGACCCTCTCACCTTAATTCACCCCTCCACTTT. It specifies CASRPSHLNSPLHF. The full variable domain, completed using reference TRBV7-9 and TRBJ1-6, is DTGVSQNPRHKITKRGQNVTFRCDPISEHNRLYWYRQTLGQGPEFLTYFQNEAQLEKSRLLSDRFSAERPKGSFSTLEIQRTEQGDSAMYLCASRPSHLNSPLHFGNGTRLTVT.

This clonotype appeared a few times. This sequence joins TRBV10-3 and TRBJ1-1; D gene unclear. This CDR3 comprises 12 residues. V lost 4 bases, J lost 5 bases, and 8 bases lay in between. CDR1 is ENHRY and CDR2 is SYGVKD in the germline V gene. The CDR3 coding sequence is TGTGCCATCAGTGGGGCGGGGACTGAAGCTTTCTTT. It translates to CAISGAGTEAFF.

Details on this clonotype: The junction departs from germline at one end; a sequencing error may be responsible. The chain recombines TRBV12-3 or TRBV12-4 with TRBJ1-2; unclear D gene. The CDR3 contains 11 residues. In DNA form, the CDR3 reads TGTGCCAGCAGTTTTGGGTATGACTACACCTTC. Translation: CASSFGYDYTF.

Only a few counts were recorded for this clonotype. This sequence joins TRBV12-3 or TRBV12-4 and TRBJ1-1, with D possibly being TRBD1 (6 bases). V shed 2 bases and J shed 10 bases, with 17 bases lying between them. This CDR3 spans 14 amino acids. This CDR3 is CASSLRGKGKGAFF. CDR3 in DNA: TGTGCCAGCAGTTTAAGGGGGAAAGGAAAAGGAGCTTTCTTT.

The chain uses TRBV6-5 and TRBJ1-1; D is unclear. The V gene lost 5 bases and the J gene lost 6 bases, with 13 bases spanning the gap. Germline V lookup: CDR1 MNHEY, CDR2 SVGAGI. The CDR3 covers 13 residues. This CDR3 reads CASSEKTTAEAFF. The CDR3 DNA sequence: TGTGCCAGCAGTGAAAAGACAACAGCTGAAGCTTTCTTT.

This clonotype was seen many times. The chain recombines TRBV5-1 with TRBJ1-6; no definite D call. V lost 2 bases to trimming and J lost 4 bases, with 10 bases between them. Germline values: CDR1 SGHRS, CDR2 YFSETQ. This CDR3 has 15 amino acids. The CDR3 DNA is TGCGCCAGCAGCTTCGCGACTGAGTATAATTCACCCCTCCACTTT. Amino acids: CASSFATEYNSPLHF.

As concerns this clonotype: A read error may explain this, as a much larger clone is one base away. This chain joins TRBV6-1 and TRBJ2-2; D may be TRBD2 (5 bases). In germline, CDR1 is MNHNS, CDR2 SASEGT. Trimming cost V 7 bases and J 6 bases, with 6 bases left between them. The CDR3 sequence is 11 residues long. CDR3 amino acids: CASKGAGELFF. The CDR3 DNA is TGTGCCAGCAAGGGAGCCGGGGAGCTGTTTTTT.

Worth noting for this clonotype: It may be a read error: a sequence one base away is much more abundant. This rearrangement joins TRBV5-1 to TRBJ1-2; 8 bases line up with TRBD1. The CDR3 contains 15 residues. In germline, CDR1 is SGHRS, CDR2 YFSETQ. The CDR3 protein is CASSLGQGANGGYAF. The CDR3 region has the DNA TGCGCCAGCAGCTTGGGCCAGGGGGCAAACGGAGGCTACGCCTTC. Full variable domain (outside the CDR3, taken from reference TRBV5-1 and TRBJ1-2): KAGVTQTPRYLIKTRGQQVTLSCSPISGHRSVSWYQQTPGQGLQFLFEYFSETQRNKGNFPGRFSGRQFSNSRSEMNVSTLELGDSALYLCASSLGQGANGGYAFGSGTRLTVV.

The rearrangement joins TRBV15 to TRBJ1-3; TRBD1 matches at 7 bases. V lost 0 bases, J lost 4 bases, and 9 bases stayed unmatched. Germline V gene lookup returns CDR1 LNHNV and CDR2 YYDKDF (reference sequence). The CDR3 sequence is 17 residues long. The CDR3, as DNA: TGTGCCACCAGCAGAGATCGGGAGACAGGGTACGGAAACACCATATATTTT. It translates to CATSRDRETGYGNTIYF.

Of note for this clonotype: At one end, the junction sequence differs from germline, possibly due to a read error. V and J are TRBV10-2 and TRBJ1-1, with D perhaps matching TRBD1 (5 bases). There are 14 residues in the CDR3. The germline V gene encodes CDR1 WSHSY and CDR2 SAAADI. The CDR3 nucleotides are TGTGCCAGCAGTGATGGGGCAGGGCAGACTGAAGCTTTCTTT. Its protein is CASSDGAGQTEAFF.

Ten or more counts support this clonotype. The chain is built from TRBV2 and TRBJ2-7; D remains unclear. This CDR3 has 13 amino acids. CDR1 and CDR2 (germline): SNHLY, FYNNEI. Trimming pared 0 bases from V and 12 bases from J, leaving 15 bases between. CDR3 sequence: CASSEALRAIPYF. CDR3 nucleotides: TGTGCCAGCAGTGAAGCGCTTCGGGCTATTCCGTACTTC.

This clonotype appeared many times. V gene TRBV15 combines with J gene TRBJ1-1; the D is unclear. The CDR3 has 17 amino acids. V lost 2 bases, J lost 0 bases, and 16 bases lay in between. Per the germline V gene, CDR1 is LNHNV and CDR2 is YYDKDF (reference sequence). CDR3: CATSRPQLGLMNTEAFF. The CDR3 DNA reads TGTGCCACCAGCAGACCCCAACTCGGCCTTATGAACACTGAAGCTTTCTTT.